This T cell receptor beta chain derives from a study of a mutant IDH1 vaccine in newly diagnosed glioma. CDR1 SQVTM and CDR2 ANQGSEA come from the germline V gene. CDR3 size: 12 residues. The V gene end was trimmed by 4 bases and the J gene end by 11 bases; junction bases not matched to a gene: 7. Generated by immunoSEQ multiplex PCR, the TCRdb table keeps only in-frame clones and is missing some. The table lists about 30,000 clones, around 80% of them singletons. On this clone itself: What it binds is unknown.

Time point denoted: week 11, during vaccination. Every single dose of the vaccine, 300 ug of mutant IDH1 20-mer peptide, came with topical imiquimod. The chain employs TRBV29-1 and TRBJ1-1; 10 bases fit TRBD1. The clonotype originates from a young man with glioma. Specimen: PBMCs, collected from a glioma patient whose treatment included an IDH1 peptide vaccine. The CDR3 region is CSVGQGAGGAFF. CDR3 sequence (DNA): TGCAGCGTTGGACAGGGGGCAGGAGGGGCTTTCTTT.